The clone carrying this T cell receptor (beta chain) has only a few counts. Unique molecular identifiers were incorporated during preparation of the TCRbeta library. One entry per CDR3 protein results from TCRdb running MiXCR on the PCR reads. Of 600,000 to 700,000 distinct CDR3 sequences listed, around 16% are singletons. The source of the sample is a study of T-cell reconstitution after alpha-beta-depleted transplantation in children. CDR3 length: 16 amino acids. Germline CDR1 is SGDLS and CDR2 is YYNGEE. With V trimmed by 3 bases and J by 6 bases, 11 bases remained unmatched. This chain uses TRBV9 with TRBJ2-1; 8 bases are shared with TRBD2. The material sequenced was PBMCs from the stem cell graft donor, taken from the stem cell graft. This sequence originates from a human donor who donated a stem cell graft to a child with acute myeloid leukemia. The CDR3 DNA sequence: TGTGCCAGCAGCGATCGAGCGGGGGCCGTCACCAATGAGCAGTTCTTC. Translated: CASSDRAGAVTNEQFF.